These T cell receptor beta chains were read from a single sample in a study of blood T cell repertoires in COVID-19. Only in-frame clones appear in the TCRdb table, and some are missing; sequencing was by immunoSEQ multiplex PCR. This table has tens of thousands of clones, roughly 88% appearing once. Sequenced material: peripheral blood. All receptors come from a woman older than 75 with active or convalescent COVID-19. Both conserved end residues are part of each CDR3. The D gene is left open where the match is weak. A clone size is listed for some rows: how often the clone was seen (once, few, many), or a class if it is expanded.

J gene: TRBJ1-1
clone size: .
D gene: .
V gene: TRBV13
CDR3 protein: CASRHRTARMNTEAFF
CDR3 DNA: TGTGCCAGCAGACACCGGACAGCCAGAATGAACACTGAAGCTTTCTTT

J gene: TRBJ1-5
clone size: .
D gene: TRBD1
V gene: TRBV7-2
CDR3 protein: CASSSTGAYSNQPQHF
CDR3 DNA: TGTGCCAGCAGCTCGACAGGGGCTTATAGCAATCAGCCCCAGCATTTT

J gene: TRBJ1-1
clone size: .
D gene: .
V gene: TRBV18
CDR3 protein: CASSPGLIGSGTEAFF
CDR3 DNA: TGTGCCAGCTCACCAGGCCTGATAGGCAGCGGCACTGAAGCTTTCTTT

J gene: TRBJ1-2
clone size: .
D gene: .
V gene: TRBV5-1
CDR3 protein: CASREGNYGYTF
CDR3 DNA: TGCGCCAGCAGGGAGGGAAACTATGGCTACACCTTC

J gene: TRBJ2-3
clone size: .
D gene: .
V gene: TRBV5-4
CDR3 protein: CASSPLTGPKQFTDTQYF
CDR3 DNA: TGTGCCAGCAGCCCCCTGACAGGCCCAAAACAATTTACAGATACGCAGTATTTT

J gene: TRBJ2-7
clone size: .
D gene: .
V gene: TRBV28
CDR3 protein: CASRQGSYEQYF
CDR3 DNA: TGTGCCAGCAGACAGGGCAGCTACGAGCAGTACTTC

J gene: TRBJ2-1
clone size: .
D gene: TRBD1
V gene: TRBV19
CDR3 protein: CASSVTGGPYNEQFF
CDR3 DNA: TGTGCCAGTAGTGTAACAGGGGGCCCCTACAATGAGCAGTTCTTC

J gene: TRBJ2-7
clone size: .
D gene: TRBD1
V gene: TRBV4-3
CDR3 protein: CASSRTGDEQYF
CDR3 DNA: TGCGCCAGCAGCCGGACAGGGGACGAGCAGTACTTC

J gene: TRBJ1-1
clone size: once
D gene: TRBD1
V gene: TRBV7-8
CDR3 protein: CASSYTRDRVPNTEAFF
CDR3 DNA: TGTGCCAGCAGCTACACCCGGGACAGGGTTCCGAACACTGAAGCTTTCTTT

J gene: TRBJ2-3
clone size: .
D gene: .
V gene: TRBV29-1
CDR3 protein: CSVERYAGQDTQYF
CDR3 DNA: TGCAGCGTTGAACGGTACGCGGGGCAAGATACGCAGTATTTT

J gene: TRBJ2-4
clone size: .
D gene: TRBD2
V gene: TRBV7-9
CDR3 protein: CASSSRETASFQYF
CDR3 DNA: TGTGCCAGCAGCTCGCGGGAGACGGCTAGCTTTCAGTACTTC

J gene: TRBJ1-5
clone size: .
D gene: TRBD1
V gene: TRBV2
CDR3 protein: CASSGDRGSNQPQHF
CDR3 DNA: TGTGCCAGCAGTGGGGACAGGGGAAGCAATCAGCCCCAGCATTTT

J gene: TRBJ1-2
clone size: many
D gene: TRBD1
V gene: TRBV28
CDR3 protein: CASSRTGYYGYTF
CDR3 DNA: TGTGCCAGCAGTAGGACAGGGTACTATGGCTACACCTTC

J gene: TRBJ2-7
clone size: .
D gene: TRBD2
V gene: TRBV28
CDR3 protein: CASRPLAGIYEQYF
CDR3 DNA: TGTGCCAGCAGGCCACTAGCGGGAATCTACGAGCAGTACTTC

J gene: TRBJ2-7
clone size: .
D gene: .
V gene: TRBV14
CDR3 protein: CASSQDFYEQYF
CDR3 DNA: TGTGCCAGCAGCCAAGACTTTTACGAGCAGTACTTC

J gene: TRBJ1-5
clone size: .
D gene: .
V gene: TRBV19
CDR3 protein: CASSQGVLKPQHF
CDR3 DNA: TGTGCCAGTAGTCAAGGGGTTTTAAAGCCCCAGCATTTT

J gene: TRBJ2-1
clone size: .
D gene: TRBD1
V gene: TRBV28
CDR3 protein: CASSPLDRVVWQFF
CDR3 DNA: TGTGCCAGCAGTCCCCTCGACAGGGTAGTGTGGCAGTTCTTC

J gene: TRBJ1-1
clone size: .
D gene: .
V gene: TRBV7-2
CDR3 protein: CASSFRSTGTEAFF
CDR3 DNA: TGTGCCAGCAGCTTCCGTTCAACGGGCACTGAAGCTTTCTTT

J gene: TRBJ2-3
clone size: .
D gene: .
V gene: TRBV4-1
CDR3 protein: CASSQAGNGLDTQYF
CDR3 DNA: TGCGCCAGCAGCCAAGCGGGTAACGGTCTCGATACGCAGTATTTT

J gene: TRBJ1-3
clone size: .
D gene: .
V gene: TRBV11-3
CDR3 protein: CASSPHRVNPNTIYF
CDR3 DNA: TGTGCCAGCAGCCCGCACAGAGTAAATCCGAACACCATATATTTT

J gene: TRBJ1-1
clone size: .
D gene: TRBD1
V gene: TRBV11-3
CDR3 protein: CASSVQGGFKFF
CDR3 DNA: TGTGCCAGCAGCGTCCAGGGGGGCTTTAAGTTTTTT

J gene: TRBJ1-2
clone size: .
D gene: .
V gene: TRBV19
CDR3 protein: CASSMQGLEGYTF
CDR3 DNA: TGTGCCAGTAGTATGCAGGGGCTAGAAGGCTACACCTTC

J gene: TRBJ1-2
clone size: .
D gene: .
V gene: TRBV6-5
CDR3 protein: CASSIDSMRGYTF
CDR3 DNA: TGTGCCAGCAGTATCGACTCAATGAGAGGCTACACCTTC

J gene: TRBJ2-3
clone size: .
D gene: TRBD1
V gene: TRBV9
CDR3 protein: CASSGPGQPSTDTQYF
CDR3 DNA: TGTGCCAGCAGCGGACCGGGACAGCCTAGCACAGATACGCAGTATTTT

J gene: TRBJ2-7
clone size: .
D gene: TRBD1
V gene: TRBV6-6
CDR3 protein: CASSFPGGRDEQYF
CDR3 DNA: TGTGCCAGCAGTTTCCCAGGGGGCCGGGACGAGCAGTACTTC

J gene: TRBJ1-3
clone size: .
D gene: .
V gene: TRBV5-1
CDR3 protein: CASSLGTPTSGNTIYF
CDR3 DNA: TGCGCCAGCAGCTTGGGTACACCAACCTCTGGAAACACCATATATTTT

J gene: TRBJ1-3
clone size: .
D gene: .
V gene: TRBV19
CDR3 protein: CASSGGRTGPGNTIYF
CDR3 DNA: TGTGCCTCCTCCGGGGGGCGAACCGGGCCTGGAAACACCATATATTTT

J gene: TRBJ2-5
clone size: once
D gene: .
V gene: TRBV28
CDR3 protein: CASSPTHRAQYF
CDR3 DNA: TGTGCCAGCAGCCCAACGCACAGGGCCCAGTACTTC

J gene: TRBJ1-1
clone size: .
D gene: .
V gene: TRBV28
CDR3 protein: CASSPPVGGTTEAFF
CDR3 DNA: TGTGCCAGCAGCCCTCCGGTTGGGGGGACGACTGAAGCTTTCTTT

J gene: TRBJ2-2
clone size: .
D gene: .
V gene: TRBV2
CDR3 protein: CASSLQFYTGELFF
CDR3 DNA: TGTGCCAGCAGTCTTCAGTTTTACACCGGGGAGCTGTTTTTT

J gene: TRBJ2-6
clone size: .
D gene: .
V gene: TRBV28
CDR3 protein: CASSLGASGANVLTF
CDR3 DNA: TGTGCCAGCAGCTTGGGCGCGTCCGGGGCCAACGTCCTGACTTTC

J gene: TRBJ2-5
clone size: .
D gene: TRBD2
V gene: TRBV28
CDR3 protein: CASSLRTSGRSETQYF
CDR3 DNA: TGTGCCAGCAGTCTACGGACTAGTGGGAGGTCCGAGACCCAGTACTTC

J gene: TRBJ2-4
clone size: .
D gene: .
V gene: TRBV7-9
CDR3 protein: CASSLDGPANIQYF
CDR3 DNA: TGTGCCAGCAGCTTAGATGGGCCAGCAAACATTCAGTACTTC

J gene: TRBJ2-5
clone size: .
D gene: TRBD2
V gene: TRBV18
CDR3 protein: CASSPPAGGQETQYF
CDR3 DNA: TGTGCCAGCTCACCACCGGCGGGGGGCCAAGAGACCCAGTACTTC

J gene: TRBJ2-1
clone size: .
D gene: TRBD2
V gene: TRBV3-1/TRBV3-2
CDR3 protein: CASSQGNERGYNEQFF
CDR3 DNA: TGTGCCAGCAGCCAAGGAAATGAGCGGGGGTACAATGAGCAGTTCTTC

J gene: TRBJ1-5
clone size: .
D gene: TRBD1
V gene: TRBV2
CDR3 protein: CASSPGTGKPPQHF
CDR3 DNA: TGTGCCAGCAGCCCCGGGACAGGAAAACCGCCCCAGCATTTT

J gene: TRBJ1-5
clone size: .
D gene: .
V gene: TRBV19
CDR3 protein: CASSSQARGPGFSQPQHF
CDR3 DNA: TGTGCCAGTAGTTCCCAGGCTCGTGGGCCGGGGTTTAGTCAGCCCCAGCATTTT

J gene: TRBJ2-2
clone size: .
D gene: .
V gene: TRBV5-4
CDR3 protein: CASSLAGGTGTGELFF
CDR3 DNA: TGTGCCAGCAGCTTGGCCGGAGGGACCGGCACCGGGGAGCTGTTTTTT

J gene: TRBJ2-6
clone size: .
D gene: TRBD1
V gene: TRBV2
CDR3 protein: CASSGTDRAGANVLTF
CDR3 DNA: TGTGCCAGCAGTGGGACTGACAGGGCTGGGGCCAACGTCCTGACTTTC

J gene: TRBJ1-3
clone size: once
D gene: TRBD1
V gene: TRBV19
CDR3 protein: CASSKDRGAIYF
CDR3 DNA: TGTGCCAGTAGTAAGGACAGGGGTGCCATATATTTT

J gene: TRBJ2-3
clone size: .
D gene: .
V gene: TRBV3-1/TRBV3-2
CDR3 protein: CASSQDPASMVTQYF
CDR3 DNA: TGTGCCAGCAGCCAAGACCCGGCTAGCATGGTTACGCAGTATTTT

J gene: TRBJ1-6
clone size: .
D gene: .
V gene: TRBV6-5
CDR3 protein: CAAGWGGSSPLHF
CDR3 DNA: TGTGCCGCCGGGTGGGGGGGAAGCTCACCCCTCCACTTT

J gene: TRBJ1-4
clone size: few
D gene: .
V gene: TRBV11-1
CDR3 protein: CASSLEHLNVLFF
CDR3 DNA: TGTGCCAGCAGCTTAGAACATCTCAACGTACTGTTTTTT

J gene: TRBJ1-2
clone size: once
D gene: .
V gene: TRBV18
CDR3 protein: CASSPARGVGGYGYTF
CDR3 DNA: TGTGCCAGCTCACCTGCGCGGGGGGTCGGTGGCTATGGCTACACCTTC

J gene: TRBJ2-2
clone size: .
D gene: TRBD2
V gene: TRBV5-1
CDR3 protein: CASSLDGGVTGELFF
CDR3 DNA: TGCGCCAGCAGCTTGGACGGGGGGGTCACCGGGGAGCTGTTTTTT

J gene: TRBJ1-1
clone size: .
D gene: .
V gene: TRBV28
CDR3 protein: CAIRGTEAFF
CDR3 DNA: TGTGCCATACGAGGGACTGAAGCTTTCTTT

J gene: TRBJ2-1
clone size: .
D gene: .
V gene: TRBV28
CDR3 protein: CASSPRRANTYSSYNEQFF
CDR3 DNA: TGTGCCAGCAGTCCCCGGCGGGCGAATACTTACAGCTCCTACAATGAGCAGTTCTTC

J gene: TRBJ2-1
clone size: .
D gene: .
V gene: TRBV19
CDR3 protein: CASSPLRDTTYNEQFF
CDR3 DNA: TGTGCCAGTAGTCCCCTCAGAGACACGACCTACAATGAGCAGTTCTTC

J gene: TRBJ2-1
clone size: .
D gene: TRBD2
V gene: TRBV28
CDR3 protein: CASSSMAGGRSYNEQFF
CDR3 DNA: TGTGCCAGCAGTTCGATGGCGGGAGGACGCTCCTACAATGAGCAGTTCTTC

J gene: TRBJ1-1
clone size: .
D gene: .
V gene: TRBV7-2
CDR3 protein: CASRAGVESTEAFF
CDR3 DNA: TGTGCCAGCAGGGCAGGGGTGGAGAGCACTGAAGCTTTCTTT

J gene: TRBJ2-3
clone size: .
D gene: .
V gene: TRBV7-2
CDR3 protein: CASSLDSSTDTQYF
CDR3 DNA: TGTGCCAGCAGCTTGGACAGTAGCACAGATACGCAGTATTTT